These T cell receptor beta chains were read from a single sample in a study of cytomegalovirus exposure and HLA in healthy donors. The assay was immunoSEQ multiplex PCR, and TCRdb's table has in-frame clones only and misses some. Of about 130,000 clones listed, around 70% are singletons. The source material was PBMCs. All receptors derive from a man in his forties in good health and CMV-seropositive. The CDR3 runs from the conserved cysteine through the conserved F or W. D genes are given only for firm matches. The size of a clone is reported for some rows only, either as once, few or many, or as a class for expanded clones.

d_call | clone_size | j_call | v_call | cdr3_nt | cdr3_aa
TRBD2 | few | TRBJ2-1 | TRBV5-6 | TGTGCCAGCAGCCCGGGGGATTCGGGGGGGGTTTACAATGAGCAGTTCTTC | CASSPGDSGGVYNEQFF
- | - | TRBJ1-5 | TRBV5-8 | TGTGCCAGCAGCTTGGGGGACCAGGGGAATCAGCCCCAGCATTTT | CASSLGDQGNQPQHF
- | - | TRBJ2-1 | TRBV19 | TGTGCCAGTAGTAGGGGAGCCAATGAGCAGTTCTTC | CASSRGANEQFF
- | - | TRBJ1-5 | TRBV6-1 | TGTGCCAGCAGTGAAGTCCTGAATCAGCCCCAGCATTTT | CASSEVLNQPQHF
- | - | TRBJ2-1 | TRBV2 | TGTGCCAGCAAGGGCTTGCGGGAAATAAATGAGCAGTTCTTC | CASKGLREINEQFF
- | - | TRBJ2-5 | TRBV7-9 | TGTGCCAGCCAAATCCCAGAGGGGAGGCACGAGACCCAGTACTTC | CASQIPEGRHETQYF
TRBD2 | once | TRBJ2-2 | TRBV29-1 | TGCAGCGTTGTCCCTAGCGGGGGGGCGAACACCGGGGAGCTGTTTTTT | CSVVPSGGANTGELFF
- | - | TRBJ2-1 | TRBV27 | TGTGCCAGCAGCTCACTTGACAGGGAGCAGTTCTTC | CASSSLDREQFF
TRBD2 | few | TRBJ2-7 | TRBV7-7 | TGTGCTAGCAGCCCAAGACCCGGGACTAGCGGGAGGGGCACCTACGAGCAGTACTTC | CASSPRPGTSGRGTYEQYF
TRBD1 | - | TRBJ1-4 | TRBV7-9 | TGTGCCAGCAGCTCCCCGTGGACAGGGACTAATGAAAAACTGTTTTTT | CASSSPWTGTNEKLFF
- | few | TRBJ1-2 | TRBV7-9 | TGTTCCAGCAGCTTAAAAGAGGGCTACACCTTC | CSSSLKEGYTF
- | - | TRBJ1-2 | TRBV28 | TGTGCCAGCAGTTCCCTCTTGGGAGGTAGCTTTGGCTACACCTTC | CASSSLLGGSFGYTF
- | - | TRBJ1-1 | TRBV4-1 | TGCGCCAGCAGCCAAGGGTCGGGGGTGCTGGGTACTGAAGCTTTCTTT | CASSQGSGVLGTEAFF
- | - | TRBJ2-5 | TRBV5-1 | TGCGCCAGCAGCTTGGACGGCAGCCAGATGCGGAGAGAGACCCAGTACTTC | CASSLDGSQMRRETQYF
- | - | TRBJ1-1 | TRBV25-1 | TGTGCCAGCAGTGACAGGCTTCAGGGCACTGAAGCTTTCTTT | CASSDRLQGTEAFF
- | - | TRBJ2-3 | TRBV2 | TGTGCCAGCAGTGAGGGGGGGGGCTTCCCAGATACGCAGTATTTT | CASSEGGGFPDTQYF
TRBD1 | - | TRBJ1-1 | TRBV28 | TGTGCCAGCAGAACCCCGGGACAGGGGACGAACACTGAAGCTTTCTTT | CASRTPGQGTNTEAFF
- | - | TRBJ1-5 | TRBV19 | TGTGCCAGTAGGGGGACTCCTATTGGGCCCCAGCATTTT | CASRGTPIGPQHF
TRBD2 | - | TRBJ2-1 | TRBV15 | TGTGCCACCAGCAGAGGCCCAGGGACTAGCCTAAATGAGCAGTTCTTC | CATSRGPGTSLNEQFF
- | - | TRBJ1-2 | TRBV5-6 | TGTGCCAGCACCATTCAAGCAGGGGATTATGGCTACACCTTC | CASTIQAGDYGYTF
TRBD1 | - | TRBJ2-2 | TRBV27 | TGTGCCAGCAGTTTAGCGAGACAGGGAACGAACACCGGGGAGCTGTTTTTT | CASSLARQGTNTGELFF
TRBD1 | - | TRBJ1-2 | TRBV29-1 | TGCAGCGTTGATCCGACAGGGCCGGATGGCTACACCTTC | CSVDPTGPDGYTF